This TCR beta chain was sequenced during a study of cytomegalovirus exposure and HLA in healthy donors. Trimming cost V 2 bases and J 0 bases, with 12 bases left between them. This CDR3 region has 16 residues. CDR1 and CDR2 (germline): ENHRY, SYGVKD. As regards this clone: Its antigen is unknown.

Regarding the study as a whole: Sequencing had likely introduced a cluster of highly shared sequence variants as an artifact. In a later analysis, a genetic analysis reported fewer productive-TCR N-insertions in an Asian-associated ancestry cluster than the cohort average.

A multiplex PCR was run with 60 Vbeta primers and 13 Jbeta primers. TCRdb keeps only in-frame clones here, not all; method: immunoSEQ multiplex PCR. The sample records about 110,000 clones, about 80% being singletons. What was sequenced was PBMCs. The V call is TRBV10-3, the J call TRBJ2-3; possibly TRBD1 for D (5 bases). The source is a woman aged 50 to 60 in good health and CMV-seropositive. CDR3 amino acids: CAISERSRVSTDTQYF. The CDR3 DNA is TGTGCCATCAGTGAGCGGTCCAGGGTGAGCACAGATACGCAGTATTTT.